Sequencing of this T cell receptor (beta chain) was carried out in a study of cytomegalovirus exposure and HLA in healthy donors. About the research overall: Of all 400 or so donors who were genotyped, around 82% belonged to the Caucasian-associated ancestry cluster.

This PCR relied on a set of 60 Vbeta primers and 13 Jbeta primers. Data came from immunoSEQ multiplex PCR; TCRdb stores just in-frame clones and leaves some out. The profile shows about 160,000 clones, roughly 79% of them singletons. CDR1 and CDR2 from the germline V gene are SGHRS and YFSETQ. The junction had 5 bases not matched to a gene; V was cut back by 4 bases and J by 0 bases. CDR3 length: 15 amino acids. This sequence joins TRBV5-1 and TRBJ1-2; 8 bases are a match to TRBD1. This sequence was found in a woman between 50 and 59 years old in good health and CMV-seronegative. The sequenced material came from PBMCs. The CDR3 sequence is CASSAGGIANYGYTF. The DNA for the CDR3 is TGCGCCAGCAGCGCAGGGGGCATAGCTAACTATGGCTACACCTTC.